Here is one T cell receptor (beta chain) with its context. Method: immunoSEQ multiplex PCR; TCRdb's copy keeps in-frame clones and lacks some. The top ten hold just over 1.4% of the sample, which has around 170,000 clones, over 85% seen once. The data derive from a study of control samples from healthy donors and cancer patients. Trimming stripped 4 bases from V and 5 bases from J, with 8 bases between. The CDR3 totals 12 residues. This sequence joins TRBV12-3 or TRBV12-4 and TRBJ2-5; D not certain. The TCR was taken from a man in his thirties or forties in good health. Specimen: blood. CDR3 nucleotide sequence: TGTGCCAGCAGTTCTACGTTGGAGACCCAGTACTTC. Its translation: CASSSTLETQYF.